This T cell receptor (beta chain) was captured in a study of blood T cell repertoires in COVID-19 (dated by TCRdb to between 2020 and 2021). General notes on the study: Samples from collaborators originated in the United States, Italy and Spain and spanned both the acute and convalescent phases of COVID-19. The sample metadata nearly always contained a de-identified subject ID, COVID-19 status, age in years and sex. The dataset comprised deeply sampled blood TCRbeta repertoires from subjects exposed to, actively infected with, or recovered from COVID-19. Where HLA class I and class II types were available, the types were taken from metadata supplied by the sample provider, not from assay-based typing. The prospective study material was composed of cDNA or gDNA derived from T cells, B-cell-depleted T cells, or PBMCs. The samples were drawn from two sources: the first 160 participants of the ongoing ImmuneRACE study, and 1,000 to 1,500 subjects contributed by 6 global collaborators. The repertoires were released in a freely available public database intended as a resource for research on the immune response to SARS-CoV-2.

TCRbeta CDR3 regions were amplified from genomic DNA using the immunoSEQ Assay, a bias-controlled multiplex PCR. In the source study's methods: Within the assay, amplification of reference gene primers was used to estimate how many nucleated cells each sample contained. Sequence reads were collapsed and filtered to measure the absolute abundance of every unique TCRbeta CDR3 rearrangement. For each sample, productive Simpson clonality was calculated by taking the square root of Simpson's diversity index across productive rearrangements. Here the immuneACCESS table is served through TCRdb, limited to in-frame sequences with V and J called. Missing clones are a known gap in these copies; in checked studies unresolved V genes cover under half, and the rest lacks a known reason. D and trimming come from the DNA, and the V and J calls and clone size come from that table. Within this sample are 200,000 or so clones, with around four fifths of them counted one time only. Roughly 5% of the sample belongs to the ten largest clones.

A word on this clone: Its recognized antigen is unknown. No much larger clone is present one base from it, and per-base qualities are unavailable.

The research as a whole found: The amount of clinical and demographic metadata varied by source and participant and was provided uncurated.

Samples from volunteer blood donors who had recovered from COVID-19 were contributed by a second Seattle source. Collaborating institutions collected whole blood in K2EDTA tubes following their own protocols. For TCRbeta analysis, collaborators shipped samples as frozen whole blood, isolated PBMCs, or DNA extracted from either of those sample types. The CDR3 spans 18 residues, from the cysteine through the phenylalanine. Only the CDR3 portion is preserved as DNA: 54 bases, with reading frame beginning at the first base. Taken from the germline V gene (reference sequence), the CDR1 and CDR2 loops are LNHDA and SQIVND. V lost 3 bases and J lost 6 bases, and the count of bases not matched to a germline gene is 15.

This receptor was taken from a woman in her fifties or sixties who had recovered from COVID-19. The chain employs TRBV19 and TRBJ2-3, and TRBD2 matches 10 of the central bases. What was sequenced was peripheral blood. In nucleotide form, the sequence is TGTGCCAGTAGTATCATGGGGGGGCTAGCGGGGGCCCCTGATACGCAGTATTTT. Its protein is CASSIMGGLAGAPDTQYF.